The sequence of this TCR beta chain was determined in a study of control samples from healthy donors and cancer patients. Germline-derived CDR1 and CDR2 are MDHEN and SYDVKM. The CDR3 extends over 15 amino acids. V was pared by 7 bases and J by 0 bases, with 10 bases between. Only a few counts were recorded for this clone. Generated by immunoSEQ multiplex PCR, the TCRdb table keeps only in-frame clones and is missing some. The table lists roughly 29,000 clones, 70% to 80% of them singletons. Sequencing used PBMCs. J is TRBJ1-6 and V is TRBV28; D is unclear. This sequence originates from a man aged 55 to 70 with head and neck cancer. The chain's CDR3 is CASTRRGSYNSPLHF. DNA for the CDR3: TGTGCCAGCACCCGGCGGGGCTCCTATAATTCACCCCTCCACTTT.